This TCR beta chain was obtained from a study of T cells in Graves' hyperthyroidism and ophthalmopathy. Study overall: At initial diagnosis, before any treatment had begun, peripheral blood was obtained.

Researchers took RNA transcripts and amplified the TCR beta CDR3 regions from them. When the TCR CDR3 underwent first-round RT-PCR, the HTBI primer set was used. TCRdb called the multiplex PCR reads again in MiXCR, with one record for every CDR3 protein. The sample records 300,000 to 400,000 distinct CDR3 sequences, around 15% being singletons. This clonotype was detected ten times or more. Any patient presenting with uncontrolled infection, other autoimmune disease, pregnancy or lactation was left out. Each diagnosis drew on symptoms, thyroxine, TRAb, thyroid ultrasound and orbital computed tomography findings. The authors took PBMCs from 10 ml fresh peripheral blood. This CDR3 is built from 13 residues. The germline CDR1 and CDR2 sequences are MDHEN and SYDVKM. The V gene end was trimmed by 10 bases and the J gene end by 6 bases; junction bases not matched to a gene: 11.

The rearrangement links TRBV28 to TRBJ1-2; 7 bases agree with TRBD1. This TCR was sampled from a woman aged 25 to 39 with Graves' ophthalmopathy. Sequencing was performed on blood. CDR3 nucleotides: TGTGCCACCCCAGCGACAGGGTTGCATGGCTACACCTTC. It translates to CATPATGLHGYTF.